This T cell receptor (delta chain) stems from a study of gamma-delta T cells after stem cell transplantation. Trimming at V came to 0 bases and at J to 0 bases, leaving 8 bases not matched to a gene. The length of the CDR3 is 17 residues. CDR1 and CDR2 from the germline V gene are GEAIGNYY and EKD. TCRdb fed the RT-PCR reads to CATT. The table has about 660 delta-chain clones, roughly 6.7% seen once. With regard to this clone: TCRdb's protein for this DNA is that of a much larger clone and differs from the translation at residue 10, likely a read error; the protein shown is the DNA translation.

The sequencing input was gamma-delta T cells. The TCR sequence derives from a human donor. It is not recorded whose cells these are; they may come from a transplant donor. This chain joins TRDV2 and TRDJ1; 8 nucleotides agree with TRDD3. As DNA, the CDR3 is TGTGCCTGTGACACCCTGGGGGAGACAGGGTACACCGATAAACTCATCTTT. Protein product: CACDTLGETGYTDKLIF.